A single T cell receptor (beta chain) is shown here with its context. The antigen is undetermined. This entry belongs to a study of cytomegalovirus exposure and HLA in healthy donors. Study outcomes and limitations: With further analysis later on, most CMV-associated TCR beta chains appeared HLA-restricted. Across donors, sequencing depth was assumed by presence/absence analyses to be roughly uniform.

In germline, CDR1 is SEHNR, CDR2 FQNEAQ (reference sequence). The CDR3 totals 14 residues. The V segment lost 4 bases and the J segment 4 bases; nucleotides outside the gene matches: 6. PCR amplification relied on 60 Vbeta primers (plus 13 Jbeta primers). TCRdb's table, derived via immunoSEQ multiplex PCR, lists solely in-frame clones and lacks some. The sample has some 190,000 clones; 80% are singletons. Sequencing was performed on PBMCs. The TCR was taken from a woman in her twenties or thirties in good health and CMV-seronegative. V usage is TRBV7-9 and J usage is TRBJ1-2, with 7 bases identical to TRBD1. CDR3 DNA sequence: TGTGCCAGCAGCTCGGGACAGTGGGGCTATGGCTACACCTTC. Amino acids: CASSSGQWGYGYTF.